These 19 T cell receptor beta chains came from one sample sequenced in a study of T cell responses to AZD1222 COVID-19 vaccine. Clones were sequenced by immunoSEQ multiplex PCR, and TCRdb holds only the in-frame ones, with some missing. The repertoire has about 110,000 clones, more than 70% of them found once; the top ten carry approximately 7%. The sequencing here drew on peripheral blood, taken on day 0 of AZD1222 vaccination. Receptors were obtained from an adult in good health.

This sequence joins TRBV7-9 and TRBJ2-7; no firm D call. CDR3 length equals 15 residues. Trimming stripped 0 bases from V and 6 bases from J, with 15 bases between. Germline V gives CDR1 SEHNR, CDR2 FQNEAQ (reference sequence). CDR3 DNA: TGTGCCAGCAGCTTAGCAGGCGCCCTCCTCCTCGAGCAGTACTTC. Its protein product is CASSLAGALLLEQYF.

This chain links TRBV11-2 with TRBJ1-2; weak D call: TRBD1 (5 bases). From germline, CDR1 is SGHAT and CDR2 FQNNGV. Trimming pared 5 bases from V and 8 bases from J, leaving 15 bases between. The CDR3 is 13 amino acids. CDR3 coding DNA: TGTGCCAGCAGCCTCGACAGCTCTAGAGGCTACACCTTC. It codes for CASSLDSSRGYTF.

This rearrangement joins TRBV7-2 to TRBJ1-5; TRBD1 might be the D (5 bases). V was pared by 5 bases and J by 10 bases, with 12 bases between. This CDR3 is 12 amino acids long. CDR1 is SGHTA and CDR2 is FQGNSA in the germline V gene. CDR3 nucleotides: TGTGCCAGCAGCCCCCCCGGGGCCCCCCAGCATTTT. This gives the protein CASSPPGAPQHF.

Only one count was recorded for this clone. CDR3 sequence reads: CASRTGEGSNEKLFF. The CDR3 nucleotides read TGTGCCAGTAGGACCGGCGAGGGCAGTAATGAAAAACTGTTTTTT. The chain uses TRBV19 and TRBJ1-4; D is uncertain. This CDR3 region has 15 residues. In germline, CDR1 is LNHDA, CDR2 SQIVND (reference sequence). The germline V and J ends were trimmed by 6 bases and 4 bases, with 15 bases remaining between them.

The chain employs TRBV3-1 (or the pseudogene TRBV3-2) and TRBJ2-1; 7 positions agree with TRBD2. The germline CDR1 and CDR2 sequences are LGHDT and YNNKEL (reference sequence). V was clipped by 2 bases and J by 9 bases; unmatched bases: 7. This CDR3 is built from 14 residues. The CDR3 loop is CASSQRGRGGEQFF. Written as DNA, the CDR3 is TGTGCCAGCAGCCAACGAGGGAGGGGCGGTGAGCAGTTCTTC.

Note on this clone: Other DNA sequences in the same sample also yield this CDR3. The chain is built from TRBV4-3 and TRBJ2-1; 10 nucleotides agree with TRBD2. The junction had 3 bases not matched to a gene; V was cut back by 0 bases and J by 4 bases. This CDR3 comprises 16 residues. The germline CDR1 and CDR2 sequences are LGHNA and YSLEER. CDR3 DNA sequence: TGCGCCAGCAGCCAAGACTTAGCGGGAGGTTACAATGAGCAGTTCTTC. Its protein product is CASSQDLAGGYNEQFF.

This clone appeared a single time. This rearrangement joins TRBV6-6 to TRBJ2-1; no clear D. CDR1 MNHNY and CDR2 SVGAGI come from the germline V gene (reference sequence). CDR3 length equals 15 residues. V shed 2 bases and J shed 4 bases, with 12 bases lying between them. CDR3 protein: CASSYGSLEYNEQFF. The CDR3 nucleotides read TGTGCCAGCAGTTACGGAAGTTTGGAGTACAATGAGCAGTTCTTC.

This clone has a single count. This chain connects TRBV9 to TRBJ2-1; 8 bases are a match to TRBD2. J gave up 8 bases and V 7 bases, and 8 bases lay outside the gene matches. Germline V gives CDR1 SGDLS, CDR2 YYNGEE. The CDR3 runs to 13 residues. The CDR3 loop is CASGTGGSYEQFF. The DNA of the CDR3 is TGTGCCAGCGGAACGGGAGGGAGCTATGAGCAGTTCTTC.

The chain carries TRBV6-5 and TRBJ2-7, with a tentative D call TRBD2 (5 bases). Trimming removed 5 bases at V and 3 bases at J, with 11 bases between. The CDR3 has 13 residues. Germline CDR1 is MNHEY and CDR2 is SVGAGI. The CDR3 loop is CASSPTGIYEQYF. The CDR3 DNA sequence: TGTGCCAGCAGTCCCACGGGAATCTACGAGCAGTACTTC.

The CDR3 loop is CASSQGAGRNSPLHF. The CDR3 region has the DNA TGCGCCAGCAGCCAAGGGGCAGGGCGCAATTCACCCCTCCACTTT. This sequence joins TRBV4-1 and TRBJ1-6; a possible D gene is TRBD1 (5 bases). V was clipped by 1 base and J by 7 bases, with 11 bases between them. The CDR3 length is 15 residues. Germline V gives CDR1 MGHRA, CDR2 YSYEKL.

The V call is TRBV28, the J call TRBJ1-5; D gene uncertain. The germline V gene has CDR1 MDHEN and CDR2 SYDVKM. The CDR3 spans 14 residues. Deletions cut 6 bases from V and 2 bases from J, with 11 bases between. The CDR3 sequence is CASRISRGNQPQHF. The CDR3 nucleotides are TGTGCCAGCAGGATAAGTAGGGGCAATCAGCCCCAGCATTTT.

V is TRBV6-5 and J is TRBJ2-3; TRBD1 or TRBD2 may be the D gene (5 bases each). The V and J ends lost 6 bases and 2 bases respectively, with 9 bases between them. CDR3 length: 13 amino acids. Germline CDR1 reads MNHEY; CDR2 reads SVGAGI. The CDR3 region is CASRMGTTDTQYF. The CDR3 DNA sequence: TGTGCCAGCAGAATGGGGACCACAGATACGCAGTATTTT.

This chain connects TRBV7-8 to TRBJ2-5; D is unresolved. Germline V gene data show CDR1 as SGHVS and CDR2 as FQNEAQ. The CDR3 is 11 amino acids. Trimming removed 8 bases from V and 1 base from J, with 5 bases in between. The CDR3 loop reads CASGVQETQYF. CDR3 in DNA: TGTGCCAGCGGAGTCCAAGAGACCCAGTACTTC.

The V and J genes are TRBV7-2 and TRBJ1-2; 9 nucleotides line up with TRBD1. This CDR3 region has 14 residues. The germline CDR1 and CDR2 sequences are SGHTA and FQGNSA. V dropped 7 bases and J dropped 1; count of bases not matched to a gene: 4. The CDR3 sequence is CASIGQGLNYGYTF. CDR3 sequence (DNA): TGTGCCAGCATCGGACAGGGGCTTAACTATGGCTACACCTTC.

This chain uses TRBV14 with TRBJ2-1; D unclear. V was cut by 4 bases and J by 0 bases, with 16 bases left in between. The CDR3 consists of 17 residues. From germline, CDR1 is SGHDN and CDR2 FVKESK. CDR3: CASSPLARPLSYNEQFF. CDR3 bases: TGTGCCAGCAGCCCCCTGGCGCGGCCCCTCTCCTACAATGAGCAGTTCTTC.

In this sample, this clone turned up a few times. The rearrangement links TRBV5-6 to TRBJ2-2; D is perhaps TRBD1 or TRBD2 (5 bases each). Per germline, CDR1 SGHDT and CDR2 YYEEEE. The germline V and J ends were trimmed by 0 bases and 7 bases, with 13 bases remaining between them. This CDR3 spans 15 amino acids. The DNA for the CDR3 is TGTGCCAGCAGCTTGGATCTGAGGGGCGGCGGGGAGCTGTTTTTT. This sequence encodes CASSLDLRGGGELFF.

The chain is built from TRBV7-2 and TRBJ1-4, with TRBD1 as a possible D gene (6 bases). Trimming removed 3 bases at V and 7 bases at J, with 15 bases between. The CDR3 spans 15 residues. CDR1 is SGHTA, CDR2 FQGNSA, per germline. The CDR3 region is CASSFSQGRGEKLFF. The DNA for the CDR3 is TGTGCCAGCAGCTTTTCCCAGGGGAGGGGTGAAAAACTGTTTTTT.

The V and J genes are TRBV12-3 or TRBV12-4 and TRBJ2-7; the match to TRBD2 covers 10 bases. J gave up 7 bases and V 3 bases, and 3 bases lay outside the gene matches. The CDR3 covers 13 residues. DNA of the CDR3: TGTGCCAGCAGTTTGGGACTAGCGCAAGAGCAGTACTTC. Translation gives CASSLGLAQEQYF.

This chain uses TRBV19 with TRBJ1-5; unclear D gene. The CDR3 runs to 15 residues. Germline V lookup: CDR1 LNHDA, CDR2 SQIVND (reference sequence). V lost 3 bases, J lost 1 base, and 10 bases lay in between. CDR3 region: CASSIHRRSNQPQHF. The DNA of the CDR3 is TGTGCCAGTAGTATTCACCGACGGAGCAATCAGCCCCAGCATTTT.